The 5 T cell receptor beta chains given below trace back to one sample, sequenced in a study of Ad26.COV2.S vaccination and SARS-CoV-2 variants. Profiled with immunoSEQ multiplex PCR; TCRdb holds only in-frame clones, not every one. Of about 440,000 clones in the sample, around 88% were seen once. Documented treatment: some 19 received Ad26.COV2.S at low or high dose, single or two shots; five or six received placebo; per-sample allocation not given. The study sampled participants on day 63 after the first vaccine or placebo injection. Sequenced here: peripheral blood, sampled in a trial of Ad26.COV2.S vaccine versus placebo. Source of these receptors: a person between 18 and 60 years old who received the Ad26.COV2.S COVID-19 vaccine or a placebo.

The chain carries TRBV7-2 and TRBJ1-5; possibly TRBD1 for D (5 bases). Looked up from germline, CDR1 is SGHTA and CDR2 is FQGNSA. This CDR3 contains 13 residues. V lost 5 bases and J 4 bases, leaving 9 bases between the germline ends. The CDR3 loop is CASSTGANQPQHF. Here the CDR3 DNA reads TGTGCCAGCAGCACAGGAGCAAATCAGCCCCAGCATTTT.

V usage is TRBV27 and J usage is TRBJ1-1; D unclear. V lost 8 bases and J lost 0, with 7 bases in between. This CDR3 has 12 residues. CDR1 and CDR2 (germline): MNHEY, SMNVEV (reference sequence). CDR3 in DNA: TGTGCCAGCCATTCTATGAACACTGAAGCTTTCTTT. Its protein is CASHSMNTEAFF.

This chain joins TRBV6-4 and TRBJ2-7, with 9 nucleotides matching TRBD1. V shed 5 bases and J 9 bases; nucleotides not matched to a gene: 8. Germline CDR1 reads MRHNA; CDR2 reads SNTAGT. This CDR3 is built from 13 residues. The CDR3 reads CASSSDRGVGQYF. In nucleotides, the CDR3 is TGTGCCAGCAGTAGTGACAGGGGGGTCGGGCAGTACTTC.

V is TRBV2 and J is TRBJ2-2, with no clear D. The length of the CDR3 is 11 residues. The germline gives CDR1 SNHLY, CDR2 FYNNEI. Between the trimmed V and J ends, which lost 6 bases and 7 bases, there was a span of 6 bases. CDR3 nucleotides: TGTGCCAGCAGGGGTGACGGGGAGCTGTTTTTT. Translated: CASRGDGELFF.

The V gene is TRBV9, the J gene TRBJ2-2; possible D gene TRBD2, 5 bases. The germline gives CDR1 SGDLS, CDR2 YYNGEE. The V gene lost 0 bases and the J gene lost 6 bases, with 9 bases spanning the gap. The CDR3 extends over 14 amino acids. The DNA for the CDR3 is TGTGCCAGCAGCGTAGCTCTCGGGGCCGGGGAGCTGTTTTTT. Its translation: CASSVALGAGELFF.